The 2 T cell receptor beta chains below all came from one sample that was sequenced in a study of persistence of HIV-infected CD4 T cells. These TCRs are of unknown antigen specificity. This nonspecific control used anti-CD3/anti-CD28 bead stimulation of CD4+ T cells. Sorting of responding CD4+ T cells relied on upregulated CD40 ligand together with CD69. This was the immunoSEQ version 4 assay in survey mode. Clones were sequenced by immunoSEQ multiplex PCR, and TCRdb holds only the in-frame ones, with some missing. The sample lists 40,000 or so clones; around 90% were seen once. Here the sequenced sample was CD4+ T cells sorted from PBMCs after roughly 18-hour stimulation, taken from a patient who received antiretroviral therapy. The receptors derive from an adult man with HIV who was CMV-seropositive.

The chain uses TRBV27 and TRBJ1-1; D is unresolved. This CDR3 contains 14 residues. V lost 1 base and J lost 1, with 7 bases in between. The germline V gene has CDR1 MNHEY and CDR2 SMNVEV (reference sequence). Written as DNA, the CDR3 is TGTGCCAGCAGTTTATTGCGGACGAACACTGAAGCTTTCTTT. The encoded protein is CASSLLRTNTEAFF.

This chain connects TRBV4-1 to TRBJ1-3; TRBD1 matches 7 bases. Germline V lookup: CDR1 MGHRA, CDR2 YSYEKL. The CDR3 is 17 residues long. After removal of 5 bases from V and 0 bases from J, the junction contained 10 bases not matched to a gene. CDR3 sequence (DNA): TGCGCCAGCAGCGCCGCCACAGGGGCGGTCTCTGGAAACACCATATATTTT. This translates into CASSAATGAVSGNTIYF.